This T cell receptor (beta chain) appears in the sequencing data of a study of T cell repertoires in cytomegalovirus infection. Overall study: As its CMV epitopes, the study selected recently identified HLA-C-restricted and well-studied HLA-B-restricted targets. The public TCR beta signatures pointed to both CMV infection and matching HLA type.

General observations from the study: CMV-specific TCR beta clonotypes restricted by HLA-C dominated the ex vivo response. Carriers of CMV plus the relevant HLA were identified by cumulative public TCR beta family frequency.

This clonotype was counted between two and nine times. Its cognate antigen is unknown. TCRdb reprocessed the reads via MiXCR and lists one record per CDR3 protein. The data show hundreds of thousands of distinct CDR3 sequences, around 30% seen once. Sequences were derived from cultured CD8+ T cells from PBMCs, sampled from culture after CMV antigen stimulation. This receptor was identified in a human donor in good health (CMV status not recorded). Some clones in this sample may be carry-over from other donors' samples.

As DNA, the CDR3 is TGCAGTGCTGGACCTCAACCTCACACCTACAATGAGCAGTTCTTC. The encoded protein is CSAGPQPHTYNEQFF. The chain carries TRBV20-1 and TRBJ2-1, with D hard to call. V shed 5 bases and J shed 2 bases, with 16 bases lying between them. From germline, CDR1 is DFQATT and CDR2 SNEGSKA (reference sequence). The length of the CDR3 is 15 residues.